Shown below are 7 T cell receptor beta chains from a single sample sequenced in a study of cytomegalovirus exposure and HLA in healthy donors. With 60 Vbeta and 13 Jbeta primers, the PCR was carried out. Using immunoSEQ multiplex PCR, the repertoire was profiled, and TCRdb retains in-frame clones only, with some absent. The sample contains approximately 150,000 clones, about 72% of which appear only once. The source material was PBMCs. These receptors all stem from a man in his forties in good health and CMV-seronegative.

The J gene is TRBJ1-4, the V gene TRBV4-1; tentatively, D is TRBD1 (6 bases). Between the trimmed V and J ends, which lost 1 base and 8 bases, there was a span of 14 bases. Germline CDR1 MGHRA, CDR2 YSYEKL. This CDR3 is built from 15 residues. The CDR3 coding sequence is TGCGCCAGCAGCCAAGTACAGGGAGGGAGGGAAAAACTGTTTTTT. This codes for CASSQVQGGREKLFF.

The table lists this clone with a few counts. CDR3 nucleotides: TGTGCCAGCAGCTCCTGGCAGGGCGTGAGGGAGACCCAGTACTTC. Translated, it gives CASSSWQGVRETQYF. The rearrangement uses TRBV5-4 and TRBJ2-5; the D gene is possibly TRBD1 (5 bases). The germline V and J ends were trimmed by 3 bases and 5 bases, with 17 bases remaining between them. CDR3 length equals 15 residues. CDR1 SGHNT and CDR2 YYREEE come from the germline V gene (reference sequence).

This chain joins TRBV19 and TRBJ1-1; D gene uncertain. The CDR3 is made up of 13 amino acids. The germline V gene has CDR1 LNHDA and CDR2 SQIVND (reference sequence). V was trimmed by 7 bases and J by 4 bases, leaving 13 bases between them. The chain's CDR3 is CASMGPRGTEAFF. As DNA, the CDR3 is TGTGCCAGTATGGGCCCCCGGGGCACTGAAGCTTTCTTT.

This clone occurred once. The rearrangement uses TRBV10-3 and TRBJ2-3, with 8 bases matching TRBD2. Germline V lookup: CDR1 ENHRY, CDR2 SYGVKD. The CDR3 loop spans 16 amino acids. Trimming removed 7 bases from V and 7 bases from J; junction bases left unmatched: 16. This CDR3 reads CAITEPGAGGIHTQYF. The DNA of the CDR3 is TGTGCCATCACGGAGCCGGGGGCGGGAGGAATACATACGCAGTATTTT.

The chain has TRBV6-1 and TRBJ2-3, with D possibly being TRBD1 (6 bases). Germline CDR1 reads MNHNS; CDR2 reads SASEGT. V was trimmed by 1 base and J by 4 bases, leaving 12 bases between them. This CDR3 comprises 15 residues. The CDR3 reads CASSEDHRVADTQYF. CDR3 DNA sequence: TGTGCCAGCAGTGAAGACCACAGGGTGGCAGATACGCAGTATTTT.

The chain recombines TRBV28 with TRBJ1-2; TRBD1 might be the D (5 bases). Germline assignment: CDR1 MDHEN and CDR2 SYDVKM. The CDR3 is made up of 16 amino acids. Trimming removed 2 bases from V and 0 bases from J, with 13 bases in between. CDR3 region: CASSLISDRPNYGYTF. In DNA, the CDR3 is TGTGCCAGCAGTTTAATAAGCGACAGACCTAACTATGGCTACACCTTC.

In regard to this clone: This same CDR3 is encoded by further DNA sequences in the sample. V and J are TRBV5-6 and TRBJ2-7; a weak D match, TRBD2 (5 bases). V shed 0 bases and J shed 7 bases, with 11 bases lying between them. Germline loops: CDR1 SGHDT, CDR2 YYEEEE. The CDR3 is 13 amino acids. In nucleotides, the CDR3 is TGTGCCAGCAGCTTGGGTGAGGGTGGGGAGCAGTACTTC. Its translation: CASSLGEGGEQYF.